This TCR beta chain was observed in a study of shared clonotypes between healthy human individuals. The data were produced by immunoSEQ multiplex PCR, yet TCRdb's version contains in-frame clones alone and is incomplete. There are around 2.5 million clones in the sample; 93% occur only once, and approximately 0.37% lies in the top ten. This sequence was found in a man aged 18 to 35 in good health. Some clones in this sample may be carry-over from other donors' samples. Sequencing was done on a sample of naive CD4+ T cells from PBMCs. The subset is: CD45RA+ positively selected.

The CDR3 coding sequence is TGTGCCAGCAGGAGGACTTACTACAATGAGCAGTTCTTC. Its protein is CASRRTYYNEQFF. V is TRBV27 and J is TRBJ2-1; maybe TRBD2 (5 bases). Germline V gives CDR1 MNHEY, CDR2 SMNVEV (reference sequence). V was shortened by 6 bases and J by 3 bases, with 9 bases between the two germline ends. This CDR3 comprises 13 residues.